The entry that follows covers one T cell receptor beta chain sequence. Germline CDR1 is MNHNS and CDR2 is SASEGT. CDR3 size: 16 residues. The V and J ends lost 1 base and 0 bases respectively, with 10 bases between them. This sample is drawn from a study of blood T cell repertoires in COVID-19. Using immunoSEQ multiplex PCR, the repertoire was profiled, and TCRdb retains in-frame clones only, with some absent. The table lists about 400,000 clones, approximately 91% of them singletons. J is TRBJ1-5 and V is TRBV6-1; weak D call: TRBD1 (5 bases). This TCR was sampled from a woman aged 35 to 49 with acute COVID-19. The specimen sequenced was PBMCs or T cells enriched from blood (not recorded which). This CDR3 is CASSEGTPYSNQPQHF. The CDR3 region has the DNA TGTGCCAGCAGTGAAGGGACACCATATAGCAATCAGCCCCAGCATTTT.